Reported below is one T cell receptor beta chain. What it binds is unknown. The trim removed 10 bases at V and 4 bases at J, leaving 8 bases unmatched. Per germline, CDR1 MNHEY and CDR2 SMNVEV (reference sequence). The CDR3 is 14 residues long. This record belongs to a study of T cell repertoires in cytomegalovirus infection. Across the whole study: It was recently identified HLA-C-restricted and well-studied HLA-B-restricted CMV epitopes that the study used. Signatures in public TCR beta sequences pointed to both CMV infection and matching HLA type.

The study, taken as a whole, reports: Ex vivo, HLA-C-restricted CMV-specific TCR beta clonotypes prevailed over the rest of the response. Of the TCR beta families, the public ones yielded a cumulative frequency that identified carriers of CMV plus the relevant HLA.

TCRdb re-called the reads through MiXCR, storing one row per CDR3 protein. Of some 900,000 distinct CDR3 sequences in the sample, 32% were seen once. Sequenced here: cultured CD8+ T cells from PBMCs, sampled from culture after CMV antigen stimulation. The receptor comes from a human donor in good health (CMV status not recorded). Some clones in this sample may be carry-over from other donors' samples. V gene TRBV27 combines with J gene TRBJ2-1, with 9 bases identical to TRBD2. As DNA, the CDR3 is TGTGCCATCCGAGTAGCGGGGGAATACAATGAGCAGTTCTTC. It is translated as CAIRVAGEYNEQFF.